The 29 T cell receptor beta chains in this list originate from one sample, sequenced in a study of T-cell reconstitution after alpha-beta-depleted transplantation in children. Unique molecular identifiers tagged the TCRbeta library. One entry per CDR3 protein, called by TCRdb with MiXCR from the PCR reads. The repertoire consists of some 500,000 distinct CDR3 sequences, with 15% to 20% occurring once and the leading ten covering 3% to 4%. Here the sequenced sample was PBMCs from the stem cell graft donor, taken from the stem cell graft. The receptors were gathered from a human donor who donated a stem cell graft to a child with acute lymphoblastic leukemia.

The chain is built from TRBV12-3 or TRBV12-4 and TRBJ1-2, with unresolved D. CDR3 size: 14 residues. The germline V and J ends were trimmed by 5 bases and 5 bases, with 15 bases remaining between them. The CDR3 region has the DNA TGTGCCAGCAGTGAAGGTTGGAGCTCATATGGCTACACCTTC. It is translated as CASSEGWSSYGYTF.

This clonotype was counted a few times. The rearrangement joins TRBV12-3 or TRBV12-4 to TRBJ2-1, with D perhaps TRBD2 (6 bases). Trimming cost V 3 bases and J 5 bases, with 14 bases left between them. The CDR3 contains 15 residues. The CDR3 region is CASSFGLAHHNEQFF. The CDR3 DNA reads TGTGCCAGCAGTTTTGGGCTAGCGCATCACAATGAGCAGTTCTTC.

In its sample, this clonotype was seen a few times. This chain uses TRBV5-1 with TRBJ1-4; the D gene is possibly TRBD1 (5 bases). Germline CDR1 and CDR2: SGHRS and YFSETQ. The V end was cut by 3 bases, the J end by 6 bases, with 15 bases between. This CDR3 has 15 residues. Here the CDR3 reads CASSWSRRADEKLFF. DNA for the CDR3: TGCGCCAGCAGCTGGTCCCGCAGGGCTGATGAAAAACTGTTTTTT.

This clonotype was counted a few times. The CDR3 DNA sequence: TGTGCCAGCAGTCGGAGCTTCGATGAGCAGTTCTTC. Amino acid sequence: CASSRSFDEQFF. The chain couples TRBV6-5 to TRBJ2-1, with D uncertain. CDR3 length: 12 amino acids. CDR1 is MNHEY, CDR2 SVGAGI, per germline. Trimming took off 5 bases at V and 8 bases at J, with 10 bases between the two ends.

In its sample, this clonotype was seen a few times. The gene calls are TRBV5-1 and TRBJ2-2; 8 bases align to TRBD1. With 0 bases clipped from V and 1 base from J, the junction kept 5 bases outside the gene matches. The CDR3 runs 17 residues. Germline V gives CDR1 SGHRS, CDR2 YFSETQ. CDR3 sequence: CASSLAAGTGNTGELFF. The CDR3 coding sequence is TGCGCCAGCAGCTTGGCCGCAGGGACAGGGAACACCGGGGAGCTGTTTTTT.

The V gene is TRBV6-1, the J gene TRBJ1-4; weak D call: TRBD1 (5 bases). V lost 6 bases, J lost 8 bases, and 16 bases lay in between. CDR3 size: 14 residues. Germline V gene sequence: CDR1 MNHNS, CDR2 SASEGT. CDR3 protein: CASRIVGQKEKLFF. The CDR3 nucleotides are TGTGCCAGCAGAATCGTGGGGCAGAAAGAAAAACTGTTTTTT.

Only a few counts were recorded for this clonotype. The chain is built from TRBV7-6 and TRBJ2-2; D is tentatively TRBD1 or TRBD2 (6 bases each). Germline CDR1 and CDR2: SGHVS and FNYEAQ. This CDR3 spans 18 amino acids. V dropped 3 bases and J dropped 1 base, with 18 bases sitting between them. The CDR3 region is CASSFLLRGGGNTGELFF. The CDR3 DNA follows: TGTGCCAGCAGCTTCCTACTAAGAGGGGGAGGGAACACCGGGGAGCTGTTTTTT. Full variable domain (remainder filled in from reference TRBV7-6 and TRBJ2-2): GAGVSQSPRYKVTKRGQDVALRCDPISGHVSLYWYRQALGQGPEFLTYFNYEAQQDKSGLPNDRFSAERPEGSISTLTIQRTEQRDSAMYRCASSFLLRGGGNTGELFFGEGSRLTVL.

In this sample, this clonotype turned up a few times. J is TRBJ1-2 and V is TRBV20-1; D may be TRBD1 (5 bases). This CDR3 spans 13 amino acids. Germline-derived CDR1 and CDR2 are DFQATT and SNEGSKA (reference sequence). V lost 4 bases, J lost 3 bases, and 12 bases lay in between. The CDR3 is CSATDITDYGYTF. The CDR3 nucleotides read TGCAGTGCTACGGACATAACGGACTATGGCTACACCTTC.

This clonotype was seen more than once but under ten times. V is TRBV2 and J is TRBJ2-7; 7 bases map to TRBD2. V trimming: 5 bases; J trimming: 2 bases; junction bases outside the gene matches: 12. The CDR3 extends over 16 amino acids. The germline V gene has CDR1 SNHLY and CDR2 FYNNEI. CDR3 in amino acids: CASSLPSSGITYEQYF. The CDR3 DNA is TGTGCCAGCAGTCTTCCATCTAGCGGAATTACCTACGAGCAGTACTTC. Variable domain in full (rest from reference TRBV2 and TRBJ2-7): EPEVTQTPSHQVTQMGQEVILRCVPISNHLYFYWYRQILGQKVEFLVSFYNNEISEKSEIFDDQFSVERPDGSNFTLKIRSTKLEDSAMYFCASSLPSSGITYEQYFGPGTRLTVT.

The chain uses TRBV24-1 and TRBJ1-5, with 12 bases fitting TRBD1. CDR3 length: 19 residues. V dropped 3 bases and J dropped 2; count of bases not matched to a gene: 10. CDR1 KGHDR and CDR2 SFDVKD come from the germline V gene. The CDR3 sequence is CATSDSRDRGLRGNQPQHF. CDR3 sequence (DNA): TGTGCCACCAGTGATAGCCGGGACAGGGGGCTGAGAGGCAATCAGCCCCAGCATTTT.

The rearrangement joins TRBV6-1 to TRBJ2-7; 7 positions agree with TRBD1. V shed 2 bases, J shed 0 bases, and the junction held 4 bases outside the gene matches. From germline, CDR1 is MNHNS and CDR2 SASEGT. The CDR3 consists of 15 residues. CDR3 amino acids: CASSEIRGSSYEQYF. As DNA, the CDR3 is TGTGCCAGCAGTGAAATCAGGGGGTCCTCCTACGAGCAGTACTTC.

This clonotype has just a few counts. The rearrangement links TRBV4-1 to TRBJ2-5, with 9 bases fitting TRBD2. V shed 10 bases and J 7 bases; nucleotides not matched to a gene: 13. This CDR3 has 14 amino acids. Germline CDR1 MGHRA, CDR2 YSYEKL. The CDR3 region is CAKCQREAVGTQYF. The DNA of the CDR3 is TGCGCCAAATGCCAGCGGGAGGCTGTTGGGACCCAGTACTTC.

V gene TRBV3-1 combines with J gene TRBJ2-2, with 11 positions matching TRBD1. Trimming removed 4 bases from V and 3 bases from J; junction bases left unmatched: 4. This CDR3 region has 16 residues. Germline V gene data show CDR1 as LGHDT and CDR2 as YNNKEL (reference sequence). The CDR3 spells CASSLWTGGDTGELFF. CDR3 bases: TGTGCCAGCAGCCTCTGGACAGGGGGCGACACCGGGGAGCTGTTTTTT. Combining the CDR3 with reference TRBV3-1 and TRBJ2-2 gives the whole variable domain DTAVSQTPKYLVTQMGNDKSIKCEQNLGHDTMYWYKQDSKKFLKIMFSYNNKELIINETVPNRFSPKSPDKAHLNLHINSLELGDSAVYFCASSLWTGGDTGELFFGEGSRLTVL.

The V call is TRBV5-1, the J call TRBJ1-1; no clear D. V was clipped by 4 bases and J by 1 base, with 11 bases between them. Germline CDR1 reads SGHRS; CDR2 reads YFSETQ. CDR3 size: 14 residues. The CDR3 here is CASSPRWENTEAFF. In nucleotides, the CDR3 is TGCGCCAGCAGCCCTCGTTGGGAGAACACTGAAGCTTTCTTT.

In its sample, this clonotype was seen a few times. The CDR3: CASSDSRDYTGELFF. CDR3 coding DNA: TGTGCCAGCAGTGATTCGAGGGATTACACCGGGGAGCTGTTTTTT. The V call is TRBV25-1, the J call TRBJ2-2; D possibly corresponds to TRBD2 (5 bases). V lost 3 bases, J lost 3 bases, and 11 bases lay in between. The CDR3 runs to 15 residues. Germline V gene lookup returns CDR1 MGHDK and CDR2 SYGVNS.

V usage is TRBV5-1 and J usage is TRBJ2-3, with TRBD1 matching over 8 bases. V gave up 10 bases and J gave up 5 bases; unmatched junction bases: 12. CDR3 length equals 14 residues. Germline CDR1 and CDR2: SGHRS and YFSETQ. Written as DNA, the CDR3 is TGCGCCGGAGCATTCAGGGGGCCGGAAGATACGCAGTATTTT. It yields the protein CAGAFRGPEDTQYF. The variable domain in full, with the rest retrieved from reference TRBV5-1 and TRBJ2-3, is KAGVTQTPRYLIKTRGQQVTLSCSPISGHRSVSWYQQTPGQGLQFLFEYFSETQRNKGNFPGRFSGRQFSNSRSEMNVSTLELGDSALYLCAGAFRGPEDTQYFGPGTRLTVL.

The chain has TRBV20-1 and TRBJ2-2; D tentatively fits TRBD1 or TRBD2 (5 bases each). The CDR3 has 14 amino acids. Trimming removed 3 bases from V and 7 bases from J, with 15 bases in between. Germline assignment: CDR1 DFQATT and CDR2 SNEGSKA (reference sequence). This CDR3 reads CSASLGGAGGELFF. The CDR3, as DNA: TGCAGTGCTAGTCTGGGTGGGGCGGGCGGGGAGCTGTTTTTT.

V gene TRBV12-3 or TRBV12-4 combines with J gene TRBJ2-7; 7 positions match TRBD2. V trimming: 2 bases; J trimming: 5 bases; junction bases outside the gene matches: 9. The CDR3 contains 15 residues. In DNA form, the CDR3 reads TGTGCCAGCAGTTTACCAGGACTAGAATGGAACGAGCAGTACTTC. This encodes CASSLPGLEWNEQYF.

This clonotype was observed a few times. This rearrangement joins TRBV2 to TRBJ2-7; 7 nucleotides align to TRBD1. Germline CDR1 reads SNHLY; CDR2 reads FYNNEI. CDR3 length equals 15 residues. J was trimmed by 3 bases and V by 6 bases; bases with no gene match: 11. The CDR3 DNA reads as TGTGCCAGCAGCGTTGACAGGGCGTGGAGCTACGAGCAGTACTTC. It specifies CASSVDRAWSYEQYF.

This clonotype was observed a few times. The gene calls are TRBV27 and TRBJ1-6; unclear D gene. The CDR3 has 12 amino acids. Germline V gene sequence: CDR1 MNHEY, CDR2 SMNVEV (reference sequence). V lost 6 bases and J lost 8, with 8 bases in between. Written as DNA, the CDR3 is TGTGCCAGCAGGGTGTCCTATTCACCCCTCCACTTT. It specifies CASRVSYSPLHF.

The chain uses TRBV12-3 or TRBV12-4 and TRBJ2-1; D tentatively fits TRBD1 or TRBD2 (5 bases each). Trimming stripped 5 bases from V and 3 bases from J, with 17 bases between. The CDR3 contains 16 residues. This chain's CDR3 is CASSPRFGTIYNEQFF. CDR3 nucleotides: TGTGCCAGCAGTCCACGTTTCGGGACCATCTACAATGAGCAGTTCTTC.

At least ten counts were recorded for this clonotype. The junction does not match germline at one end; this may be a read error. The DNA of the CDR3 is TGTGCCAGCAGCGAAACAGGATACAATGAGCAGTTCTTC. Protein product: CASSETGYNEQFF. This chain connects TRBV5-1 to TRBJ2-1, with D perhaps matching TRBD1 (5 bases). The CDR3 extends over 13 amino acids. Germline values: CDR1 SGHRS, CDR2 YFSETQ.

This clonotype has a handful of counts. V and J are TRBV4-1 and TRBJ2-7; 12 nucleotides align to TRBD2. The J segment lost 2 bases and the V segment lost 3 bases, leaving 5 bases of the junction unmatched. This CDR3 region has 16 residues. Looked up from germline, CDR1 is MGHRA and CDR2 is YSYEKL. The CDR3 sequence is CASSQMTSGRTYEQYF. CDR3 DNA: TGCGCCAGCAGCCAGATGACTAGCGGGAGAACCTACGAGCAGTACTTC.

V is TRBV27 and J is TRBJ2-7; the D gene could be TRBD1 or TRBD2 (6 bases each). The V and J ends lost 6 bases and 2 bases respectively, with 17 bases between them. Per germline, CDR1 MNHEY and CDR2 SMNVEV (reference sequence). The CDR3 has 15 residues. The CDR3 bases are TGTGCCAGCAGCCCGGCCTCTCGGGGGCCCTACGAGCAGTACTTC. It is translated as CASSPASRGPYEQYF.

This clonotype was picked up many times. The V gene is TRBV7-9, the J gene TRBJ2-1, with TRBD2 identical over 9 bases. The germline gives CDR1 SEHNR, CDR2 FQNEAQ (reference sequence). There are 16 residues in the CDR3. The V gene end was trimmed by 5 bases and the J gene end by 1 base; junction bases not matched to a gene: 6. The CDR3 here is CASSGIAGASYNEQFF. CDR3 nucleotide sequence: TGTGCCAGCAGCGGGATAGCGGGAGCATCCTACAATGAGCAGTTCTTC.

This clonotype appeared a few times. The rearrangement joins TRBV11-2 to TRBJ2-3; TRBD2 is a possible D gene (5 bases). V was trimmed by 2 bases and J by 1 base, leaving 13 bases between them. Germline CDR1 reads SGHAT; CDR2 reads FQNNGV. The CDR3 contains 16 residues. CDR3 bases: TGTGCCAGCAGCTTATCTGAGGGATGGGGCACAGATACGCAGTATTTT. Its translation is CASSLSEGWGTDTQYF.

The chain has TRBV4-1 and TRBJ2-7; D possibly matches TRBD1 or TRBD2 (5 bases each). The length of the CDR3 is 15 residues. CDR1 and CDR2 (germline): MGHRA, YSYEKL. Trimming took 4 bases from V and 0 from J, leaving 13 bases between them. CDR3 DNA sequence: TGCGCCAGCAGCCCTGGGGGTTGGGGCTCCTACGAGCAGTACTTC. Translated: CASSPGGWGSYEQYF.

This rearrangement joins TRBV12-2 to TRBJ1-3; the table assigns TRBD1, which was not confirmed against the DNA. TRBV12-2 is a documented pseudogene. This CDR3 comprises 14 residues. The CDR3: CAPQDSHSGNTIYF. The CDR3 DNA reads as TGTGCGCCCCAAGACAGCCACTCTGGAAACACCATATATTTT.

The V call is TRBV4-2, the J call TRBJ1-4, with 7 bases identical to TRBD1. CDR1 and CDR2 from the germline V gene are LGHNA and YNFKEQ. The CDR3 spans 18 residues. The V segment lost 1 base and the J segment 4 bases; nucleotides outside the gene matches: 12. CDR3 loop: CASSQASITGAGNEKLFF. CDR3 coding DNA: TGTGCCAGCAGCCAAGCCTCCATTACAGGGGCGGGTAATGAAAAACTGTTTTTT.